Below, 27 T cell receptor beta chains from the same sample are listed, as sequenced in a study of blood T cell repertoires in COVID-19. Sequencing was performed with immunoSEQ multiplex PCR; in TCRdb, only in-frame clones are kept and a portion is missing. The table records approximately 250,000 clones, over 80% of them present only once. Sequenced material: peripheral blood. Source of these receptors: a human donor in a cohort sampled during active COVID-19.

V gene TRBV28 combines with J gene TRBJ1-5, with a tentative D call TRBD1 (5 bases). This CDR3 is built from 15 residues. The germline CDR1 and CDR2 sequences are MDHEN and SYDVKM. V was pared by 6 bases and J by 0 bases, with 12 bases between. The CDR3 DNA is TGTGCCAGCAGAAGACAGTTTTTTAGCAATCAGCCCCAGCATTTT. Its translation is CASRRQFFSNQPQHF. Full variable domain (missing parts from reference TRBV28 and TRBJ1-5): DVKVTQSSRYLVKRTGEKVFLECVQDMDHENMFWYRQDPGLGLRLIYFSYDVKMKEKGDIPEGYSVSREKKERFSLILESASTNQTSMYLCASRRQFFSNQPQHFGDGTRLSIL.

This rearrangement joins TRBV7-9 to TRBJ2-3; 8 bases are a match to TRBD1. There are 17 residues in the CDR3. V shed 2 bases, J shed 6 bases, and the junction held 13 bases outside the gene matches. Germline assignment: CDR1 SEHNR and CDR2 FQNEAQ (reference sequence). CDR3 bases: TGTGCCAGCAGCTTATATTACGGGCGACAGGGGACGGATACGCAGTATTTT. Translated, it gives CASSLYYGRQGTDTQYF.

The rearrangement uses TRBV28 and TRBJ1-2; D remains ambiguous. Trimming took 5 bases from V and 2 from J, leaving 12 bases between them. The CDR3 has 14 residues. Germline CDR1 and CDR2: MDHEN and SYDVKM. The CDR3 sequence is CASSPRIRNYGYTF. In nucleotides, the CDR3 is TGTGCCAGCAGTCCCAGGATTAGGAACTATGGCTACACCTTC.

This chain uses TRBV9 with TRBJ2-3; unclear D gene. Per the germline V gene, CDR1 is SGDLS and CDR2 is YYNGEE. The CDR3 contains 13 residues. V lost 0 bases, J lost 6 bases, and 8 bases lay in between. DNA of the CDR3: TGTGCCAGCAGCGTAGTCCCGGTCGATACGCAGTATTTT. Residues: CASSVVPVDTQYF.

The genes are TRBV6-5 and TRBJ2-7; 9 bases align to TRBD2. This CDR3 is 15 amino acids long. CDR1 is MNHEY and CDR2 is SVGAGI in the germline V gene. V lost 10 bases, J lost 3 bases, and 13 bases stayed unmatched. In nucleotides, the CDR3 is TGTGCCACGGACCCCGGGACTAGCCTTTACTACGAGCAGTACTTC. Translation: CATDPGTSLYYEQYF.

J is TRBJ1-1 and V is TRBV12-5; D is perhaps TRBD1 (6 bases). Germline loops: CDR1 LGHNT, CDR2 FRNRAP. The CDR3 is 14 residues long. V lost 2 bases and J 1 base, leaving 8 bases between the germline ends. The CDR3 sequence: CASGLSTGNTEAFF. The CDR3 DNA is TGTGCTAGTGGTTTGTCGACAGGGAACACTGAAGCTTTCTTT.

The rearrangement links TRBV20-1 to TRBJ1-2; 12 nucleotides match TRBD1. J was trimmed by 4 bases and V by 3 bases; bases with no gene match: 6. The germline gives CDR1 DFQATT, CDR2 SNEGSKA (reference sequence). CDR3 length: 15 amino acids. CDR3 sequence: CSASPGTGGGYGYTF. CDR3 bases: TGCAGTGCTAGTCCCGGGACAGGGGGCGGCTATGGCTACACCTTC.

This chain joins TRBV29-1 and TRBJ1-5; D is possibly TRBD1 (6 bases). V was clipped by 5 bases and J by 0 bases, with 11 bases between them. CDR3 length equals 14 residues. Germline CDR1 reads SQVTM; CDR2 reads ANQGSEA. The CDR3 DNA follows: TGCAGCGTTCTTTCGGACAGTAGCAATCAGCCCCAGCATTTT. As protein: CSVLSDSSNQPQHF.

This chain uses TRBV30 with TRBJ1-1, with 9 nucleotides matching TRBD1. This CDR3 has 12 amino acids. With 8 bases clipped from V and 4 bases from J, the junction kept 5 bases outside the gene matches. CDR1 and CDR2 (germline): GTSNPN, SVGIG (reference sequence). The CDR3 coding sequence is TGTGCCGGCGGACAGGGGACCACTGAAGCTTTCTTT. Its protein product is CAGGQGTTEAFF.

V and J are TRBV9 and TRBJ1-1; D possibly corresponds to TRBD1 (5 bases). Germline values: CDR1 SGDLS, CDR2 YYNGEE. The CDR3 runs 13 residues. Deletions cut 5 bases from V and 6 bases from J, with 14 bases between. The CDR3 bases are TGTGCCAGCAGTACCAACGGGGGTTCTGAAGCTTTCTTT. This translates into CASSTNGGSEAFF.

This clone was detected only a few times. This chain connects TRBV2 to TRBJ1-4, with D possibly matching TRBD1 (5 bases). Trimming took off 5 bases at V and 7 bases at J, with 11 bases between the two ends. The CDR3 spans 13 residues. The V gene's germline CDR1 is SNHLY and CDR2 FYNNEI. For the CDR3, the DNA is TGTGCCAGCAGTAGTACAGGATTTGAAAAACTGTTTTTT. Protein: CASSSTGFEKLFF.

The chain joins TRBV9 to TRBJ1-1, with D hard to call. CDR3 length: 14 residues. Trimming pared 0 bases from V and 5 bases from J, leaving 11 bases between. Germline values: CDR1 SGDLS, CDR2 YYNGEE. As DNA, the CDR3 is TGTGCCAGCAGCGTAGCTAGTTCTCGGACTGAAGCTTTCTTT. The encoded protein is CASSVASSRTEAFF.

CDR3 bases: TGCGCCAGCAGCTTGGGGACAGGGGGCTCCGGGGAGCTGTTTTTT. Protein sequence: CASSLGTGGSGELFF. The chain is built from TRBV5-1 and TRBJ2-2, with 11 bases aligning to TRBD1. CDR1 SGHRS and CDR2 YFSETQ come from the germline V gene. The trim removed 0 bases at V and 6 bases at J, leaving 1 base unmatched. The CDR3 consists of 15 residues. Variable domain in full (rest from reference TRBV5-1 and TRBJ2-2): KAGVTQTPRYLIKTRGQQVTLSCSPISGHRSVSWYQQTPGQGLQFLFEYFSETQRNKGNFPGRFSGRQFSNSRSEMNVSTLELGDSALYLCASSLGTGGSGELFFGEGSRLTVL.

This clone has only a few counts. The CDR3 sequence is CASGSGQTYNEQFF. In DNA form, the CDR3 reads TGTGCTAGTGGTTCGGGACAGACCTACAATGAGCAGTTCTTC. The gene calls are TRBV12-5 and TRBJ2-1, with 7 nucleotides matching TRBD1. The CDR3 has 14 residues. The V segment lost 4 bases and the J segment 2 bases; nucleotides outside the gene matches: 2. From germline, CDR1 is LGHNT and CDR2 FRNRAP.

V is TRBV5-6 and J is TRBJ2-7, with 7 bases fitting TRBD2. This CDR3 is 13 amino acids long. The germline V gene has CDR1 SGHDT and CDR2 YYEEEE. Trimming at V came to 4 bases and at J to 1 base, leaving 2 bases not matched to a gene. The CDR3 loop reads CASSGGESYEQYF. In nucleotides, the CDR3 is TGTGCCAGCAGCGGGGGGGAATCCTACGAGCAGTACTTC. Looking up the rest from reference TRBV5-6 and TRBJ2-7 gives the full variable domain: DAGVTQSPTHLIKTRGQQVTLRCSPKSGHDTVSWYQQALGQGPQFIFQYYEEEERQRGNFPDRFSGHQFPNYSSELNVNALLLGDSALYLCASSGGESYEQYFGPGTRLTVT.

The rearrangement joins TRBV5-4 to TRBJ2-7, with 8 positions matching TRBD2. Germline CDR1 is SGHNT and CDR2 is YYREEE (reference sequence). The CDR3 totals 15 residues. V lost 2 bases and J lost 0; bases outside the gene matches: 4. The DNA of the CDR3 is TGTGCCAGCAGCTTTATCCTAGCGGGCTCCTACGAGCAGTACTTC. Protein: CASSFILAGSYEQYF.

In nucleotides, the CDR3 is TGTGCCAGCAGTGAGACAGGGGCCTACGAGCAGTACTTC. This gives the protein CASSETGAYEQYF. J is TRBJ2-7 and V is TRBV6-1; 8 positions match TRBD1. The CDR3 totals 13 residues. Germline V gene lookup returns CDR1 MNHNS and CDR2 SASEGT. Trimming took 3 bases from V and 2 from J; bases not matched to a gene: 0.

The CDR3 loop is CASSLNQGYQPQHF. CDR3 bases: TGTGCCAGCAGCCTTAACCAGGGTTATCAGCCCCAGCATTTT. The gene calls are TRBV5-8 and TRBJ1-5; possibly TRBD1 for D (5 bases). CDR3 length: 14 amino acids. Per germline, CDR1 SGHTS and CDR2 YDEGEE. Between the trimmed V and J ends, which lost 4 bases and 5 bases, there was a span of 13 bases.

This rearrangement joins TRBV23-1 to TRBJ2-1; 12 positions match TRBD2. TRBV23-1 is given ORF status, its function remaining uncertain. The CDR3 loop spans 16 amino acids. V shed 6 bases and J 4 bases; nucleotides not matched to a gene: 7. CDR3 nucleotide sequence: TGCGCCAGCAGGGGCGGACTAGCGGGACTATACAATGAGCAGTTCTTC. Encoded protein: CASRGGLAGLYNEQFF.

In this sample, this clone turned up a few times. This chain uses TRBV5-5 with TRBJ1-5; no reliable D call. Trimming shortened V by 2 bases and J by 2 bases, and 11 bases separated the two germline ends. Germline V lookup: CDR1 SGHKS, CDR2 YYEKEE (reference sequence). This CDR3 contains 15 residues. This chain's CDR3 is CASSFIGNGNQPQHF. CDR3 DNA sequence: TGTGCCAGCAGCTTTATCGGGAACGGCAATCAGCCCCAGCATTTT.

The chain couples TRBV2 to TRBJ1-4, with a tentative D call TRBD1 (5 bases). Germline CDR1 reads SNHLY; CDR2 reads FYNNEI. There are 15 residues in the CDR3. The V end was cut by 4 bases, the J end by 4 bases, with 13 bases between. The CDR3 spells CASSAQQVRNEKLFF. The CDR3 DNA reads TGTGCCAGCAGTGCTCAACAGGTCCGTAATGAAAAACTGTTTTTT.

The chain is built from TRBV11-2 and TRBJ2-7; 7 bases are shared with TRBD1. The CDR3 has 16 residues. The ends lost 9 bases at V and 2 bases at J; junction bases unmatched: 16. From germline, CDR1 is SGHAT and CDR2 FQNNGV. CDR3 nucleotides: TGTGCCAGTACCCTTATTGGGACAGAAAAGACCTACGAGCAGTACTTC. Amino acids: CASTLIGTEKTYEQYF.

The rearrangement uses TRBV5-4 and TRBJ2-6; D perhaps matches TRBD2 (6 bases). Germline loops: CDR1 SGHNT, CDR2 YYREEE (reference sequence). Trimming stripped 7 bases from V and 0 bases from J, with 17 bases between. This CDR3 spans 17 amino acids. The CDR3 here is CASGPGEARSGANVLTF. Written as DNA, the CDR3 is TGTGCCAGCGGGCCGGGGGAGGCCCGCTCTGGGGCCAACGTCCTGACTTTC.

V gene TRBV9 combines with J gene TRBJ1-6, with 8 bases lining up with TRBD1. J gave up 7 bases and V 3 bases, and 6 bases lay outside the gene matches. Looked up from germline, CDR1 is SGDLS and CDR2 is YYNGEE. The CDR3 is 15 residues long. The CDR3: CASSGATGENSPLHF. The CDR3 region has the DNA TGTGCCAGCAGCGGGGCGACAGGGGAGAATTCACCCCTCCACTTT.

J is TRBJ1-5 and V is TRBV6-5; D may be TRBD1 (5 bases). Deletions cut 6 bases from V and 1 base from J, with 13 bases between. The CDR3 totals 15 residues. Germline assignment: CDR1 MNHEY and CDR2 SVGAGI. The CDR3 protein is CASRGLGLSNQPQHF. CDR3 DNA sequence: TGTGCCAGCAGGGGCTTGGGGCTCAGCAATCAGCCCCAGCATTTT.

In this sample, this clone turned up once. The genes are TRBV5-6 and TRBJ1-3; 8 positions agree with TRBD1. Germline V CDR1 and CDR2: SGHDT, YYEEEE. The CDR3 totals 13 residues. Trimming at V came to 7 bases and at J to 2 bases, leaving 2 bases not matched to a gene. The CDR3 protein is CASDRGPGNTIYF. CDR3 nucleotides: TGTGCCAGCGACAGGGGCCCTGGAAACACCATATATTTT. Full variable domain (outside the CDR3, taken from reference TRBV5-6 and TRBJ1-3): DAGVTQSPTHLIKTRGQQVTLRCSPKSGHDTVSWYQQALGQGPQFIFQYYEEEERQRGNFPDRFSGHQFPNYSSELNVNALLLGDSALYLCASDRGPGNTIYFGEGSWLTVV.

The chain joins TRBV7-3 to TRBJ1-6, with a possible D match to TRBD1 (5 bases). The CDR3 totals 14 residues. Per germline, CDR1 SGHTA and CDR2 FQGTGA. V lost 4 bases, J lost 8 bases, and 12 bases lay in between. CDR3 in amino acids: CASSSRGGDSPLHF. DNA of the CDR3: TGTGCCAGCAGCTCTCGGGGAGGGGATTCACCCCTCCACTTT.